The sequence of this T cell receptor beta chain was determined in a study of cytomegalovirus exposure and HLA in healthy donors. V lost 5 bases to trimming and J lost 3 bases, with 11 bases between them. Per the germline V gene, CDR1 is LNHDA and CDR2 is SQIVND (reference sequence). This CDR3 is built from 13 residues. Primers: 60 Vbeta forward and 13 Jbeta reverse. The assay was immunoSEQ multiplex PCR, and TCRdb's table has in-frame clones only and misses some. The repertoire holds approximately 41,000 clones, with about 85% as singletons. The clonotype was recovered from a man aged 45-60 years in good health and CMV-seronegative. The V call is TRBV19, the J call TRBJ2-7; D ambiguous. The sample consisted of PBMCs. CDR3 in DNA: TGTGCCAGTAGTGTCCTGACGGGCTACGAGCAGTACTTC. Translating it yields CASSVLTGYEQYF.